This is a list of T cell receptor beta chains from one sample in a study of T cell clones after liver transplantation. Assay used: immunoSEQ multiplex PCR; TCRdb lists only in-frame clones, some missing. The data hold more than 75,000 clones, with around four fifths observed a single time. The sample consisted of CD4+ T cells from blood, taken almost 47 months after liver transplant. The receptor source for this set is a human patient who received a liver transplant. Some T cells may be transferred from the graft donor. Both conserved end residues are part of each CDR3. Each record gives: clone size, V gene, D gene, J gene, CDR3 length, CDR3 protein, CDR3 DNA. D genes are given only for firm matches. A clone size is listed for some rows: how often the clone was seen (once, few, many), or a class if it is expanded.

>-|TRBV4-1|-|TRBJ2-5|15
CASSQRTRRGETQYF
TGCGCCAGCAGCCAGCGGACCAGGAGGGGAGAGACCCAGTACTTC
>-|TRBV10-2|-|TRBJ2-7|11
CASSRAHEQYF
TGCGCCAGCAGTCGGGCCCACGAGCAGTACTTC
>-|TRBV18|TRBD1|TRBJ1-4|17
CASSPPLPGQGRRKLFF
TGTGCCAGCTCACCACCCCTCCCGGGACAGGGAAGGAGGAAACTGTTTTTT
>-|TRBV11-1|-|TRBJ1-2|15
CASSLGDRKNYGYTF
TGTGCCAGCAGCTTAGGAGACAGGAAAAACTATGGCTACACCTTC
>-|TRBV18|-|TRBJ1-5|14
CASSEQAMNQPQHF
TGTGCCAGCTCCGAGCAGGCTATGAATCAGCCCCAGCATTTT
>once|TRBV29-1|-|TRBJ2-5|13
CSVGTTGEETQYF
TGCAGCGTTGGGACCACGGGGGAAGAGACCCAGTACTTC
>few|TRBV6-5|-|TRBJ1-4|14
CASRRGWTNEKLFF
TGTGCCAGCCGTAGGGGGTGGACTAATGAAAAACTGTTTTTT
>-|TRBV30|-|TRBJ1-1|14
CAWSTDRLNTEAFF
TGTGCCTGGAGTACAGACAGGTTGAACACTGAAGCTTTCTTT
>-|TRBV2|-|TRBJ2-1|16
CASSSFLASPGNEQFF
TGTGCCAGCAGTTCTTTCTTAGCGAGTCCGGGCAATGAGCAGTTCTTC
>-|TRBV28|-|TRBJ1-1|14
CASSLVGGATEAFF
TGTGCCAGCAGCCTGGTCGGGGGTGCCACTGAAGCTTTCTTT
>-|TRBV28|TRBD2|TRBJ2-5|16
CASSLLVAGESETQYF
TGTGCCAGCAGTTTATTGGTAGCGGGAGAAAGTGAGACCCAGTACTTC
>-|TRBV9|-|TRBJ1-4|15
CASSAGLTEDEKLFF
TGTGCCAGCAGCGCCGGGTTGACAGAGGATGAAAAACTGTTTTTT
>-|TRBV7-9|-|TRBJ1-2|16
CASSSNARDPNYGYTF
TGTGCCAGCAGCTCGAACGCGAGGGACCCTAACTATGGCTACACCTTC
>-|TRBV11-2|TRBD1|TRBJ2-5|13
CASSKGTAETQYF
TGTGCCAGCAGCAAAGGGACAGCGGAGACCCAGTACTTC
>once|TRBV2|-|TRBJ1-4|15
CASSINMGTNEKLFF
TGTGCCAGCAGTATTAATATGGGGACTAATGAAAAACTGTTTTTT
>-|TRBV9|-|TRBJ1-3|17
CASSSPRGRPSGNTIYF
TGTGCCAGCAGCTCCCCGAGGGGGAGGCCCTCTGGAAACACCATATATTTT
>-|TRBV7-2|-|TRBJ2-5|12
CASSLASETQYF
TGTGCCAGCAGCTTAGCTTCGGAGACCCAGTACTTC
>once|TRBV6-1|-|TRBJ1-2|15
CASSGMTGPYYGYTF
TGTGCCAGCAGTGGGATGACCGGTCCATATTATGGCTACACCTTC
>-|TRBV27|-|TRBJ1-1|17
CASSLFTGSREITEAFF
TGTGCCAGCAGTTTATTCACCGGGTCTCGGGAGATCACTGAAGCTTTCTTT
>-|TRBV2|-|TRBJ2-3|12
CATGTSTDTQYF
TGTGCCACCGGGACCAGTACAGATACGCAGTATTTT
>-|TRBV7-2|-|TRBJ2-1|16
CASSLRGKRSYNEQFF
TGTGCCAGCAGCTTAAGAGGAAAGCGATCCTACAATGAGCAGTTCTTC
>few|TRBV18|TRBD2|TRBJ2-7|14
CASSPPGLVGEQYF
TGTGCCAGCTCACCCCCAGGACTAGTAGGGGAGCAGTACTTC
>-|TRBV5-1|-|TRBJ2-5|15
CASSPEGHPQETQYF
TGCGCCAGCAGCCCGGAGGGACACCCCCAAGAGACCCAGTACTTC
>-|TRBV5-6|-|TRBJ2-3|14
CASSARWSTDTQYF
TGTGCCAGCAGCGCCCGGTGGAGCACAGATACGCAGTATTTT
>-|TRBV6-1|TRBD2|TRBJ2-1|18
CAISGQTSGRGTHNEQFF
TGTGCCATCAGTGGACAGACTAGCGGGAGGGGCACACACAATGAGCAGTTCTTC
>once|TRBV20-1|-|TRBJ1-2|11
CSASSPKGYTF
TGCAGTGCTAGTTCCCCGAAGGGCTACACCTTC